The 10 T cell receptor beta chains given below trace back to one sample, sequenced in a study of T cells after yellow fever vaccination. One entry per CDR3 protein results from TCRdb running MiXCR on the 5' RACE reads. Here the sample spans hundreds of thousands of distinct CDR3 sequences, over 9% being singletons. The sequencing here drew on PBMCs, taken on the day of the yellow fever booster vaccination. Receptors originate from a man between 25 and 39 years old who received the YFV17D yellow fever vaccine.

This clonotype was seen only a few times. The rearrangement links TRBV7-9 to TRBJ2-7; weak D call: TRBD2 (5 bases). Germline V gene data show CDR1 as SEHNR and CDR2 as FQNEAQ (reference sequence). V gave up 5 bases and J gave up 7 bases, with 18 bases separating them. The CDR3 sequence is 14 residues long. As DNA, the CDR3 is TGTGCCAGCAGCCTAGGACTCGCCAAAGGGGAGCAGTACTTC. Amino acid sequence: CASSLGLAKGEQYF.

This chain connects TRBV30 to TRBJ2-7, with TRBD2 identical over 13 bases. The CDR3 runs to 17 residues. V gave up 1 base and J gave up 3 bases; unmatched junction bases: 9. Germline CDR1 reads GTSNPN; CDR2 reads SVGIG (reference sequence). The CDR3 reads CAWSGGSRTSGSYEQYF. The CDR3 DNA follows: TGTGCCTGGAGTGGGGGCTCCCGGACTAGCGGGAGCTACGAGCAGTACTTC. Looking up the rest from reference TRBV30 and TRBJ2-7 gives the full variable domain: SQTIHQWPATLVQPVGSPLSLECTVEGTSNPNLYWYRQAAGRGLQLLFYSVGIGQISSEVPQNLSASRPQDRQFILSSKKLLLSDSGFYLCAWSGGSRTSGSYEQYFGPGTRLTVT.

This clonotype has only a few counts. The chain joins TRBV12-3 or TRBV12-4 to TRBJ1-4; unclear D gene. The CDR3 totals 12 residues. V was shortened by 1 base and J by 8 bases, with 5 bases between the two germline ends. In DNA, the CDR3 is TGTGCCAGCAGTTTAGGGAGGGAAAAACTGTTTTTT. It specifies CASSLGREKLFF.

V usage is TRBV18 and J usage is TRBJ2-1; D possibly corresponds to TRBD1 (6 bases). This CDR3 is 14 amino acids long. The germline V gene has CDR1 KGHSH and CDR2 LQKENI. V was shortened by 1 base and J by 9 bases, with 13 bases between the two germline ends. The CDR3 region has the DNA TGTGCCAGCTCACCACTTATGGGGGCCCTTGAGCAGTTCTTC. Translation: CASSPLMGALEQFF.

This chain joins TRBV6-1 and TRBJ1-2, with 7 bases that match TRBD1. The CDR3 extends over 14 amino acids. V gave up 6 bases and J gave up 7 bases; unmatched junction bases: 11. From germline, CDR1 is MNHNS and CDR2 SASEGT. The CDR3 sequence is CASRLLTGQGGYTF. The CDR3 DNA is TGTGCCAGCAGGCTCCTGACAGGGCAGGGTGGCTACACCTTC.

This clonotype was seen more than once but under ten times. J is TRBJ2-7 and V is TRBV12-3 or TRBV12-4; 7 positions agree with TRBD1. V gave up 4 bases and J gave up 6 bases; unmatched junction bases: 9. This CDR3 is 14 amino acids long. The CDR3 protein is CASSSLLSGGEQYF. The CDR3 nucleotides are TGTGCCAGCAGTTCCCTCCTCTCAGGGGGCGAGCAGTACTTC.

The chain recombines TRBV4-3 with TRBJ2-3, with 7 nucleotides matching TRBD2. The germline V gene encodes CDR1 LGHNA and CDR2 YSLEER. This CDR3 is built from 16 residues. V was clipped by 5 bases and J by 7 bases; unmatched bases: 15. This CDR3 is CASSSRGSGTFNTQYF. The CDR3 DNA sequence: TGCGCCAGCAGCTCCCGGGGCAGCGGGACCTTCAATACGCAGTATTTT.

There are a few counts of this clonotype. The rearrangement links TRBV10-3 to TRBJ2-3; the match to TRBD1 covers 7 bases. The trim removed 1 base at V and 2 bases at J, leaving 3 bases unmatched. The CDR3 runs 15 residues. Germline V gene lookup returns CDR1 ENHRY and CDR2 SYGVKD. CDR3 coding DNA: TGTGCCATCAGTGAGTTGGGACAGCCCACAGATACGCAGTATTTT. Protein: CAISELGQPTDTQYF.

The genes are TRBV20-1 and TRBJ2-5; TRBD1 matches 7 bases. This CDR3 region has 14 residues. Germline CDR1 reads DFQATT; CDR2 reads SNEGSKA (reference sequence). With 5 bases clipped from V and 5 bases from J, the junction kept 11 bases outside the gene matches. The chain's CDR3 is CSAQRQGTVETQYF. The CDR3 nucleotides read TGCAGTGCTCAGAGACAGGGAACAGTTGAGACCCAGTACTTC.

This clonotype turned up a few times. Here the CDR3 DNA reads TGTGCCAGCAGCCAAGCGGGACTAGCGGGAGGGAACACCGGGGAGCTGTTTTTT. Translating it yields CASSQAGLAGGNTGELFF. The chain has TRBV4-2 and TRBJ2-2, with 15 bases identical to TRBD2. Germline V gene sequence: CDR1 LGHNA, CDR2 YNFKEQ. This CDR3 comprises 18 residues. V lost 1 base to trimming and J lost 1 base; unmatched junction nucleotides: 1.